The 26 T cell receptor beta chains below were found in one sample sequenced in a study of cytomegalovirus exposure and HLA in healthy donors. The PCR used 60 Vbeta and 13 Jbeta primers. Sequencing was performed with immunoSEQ multiplex PCR; in TCRdb, only in-frame clones are kept and a portion is missing. The data contain some 150,000 clones, more than 75% of them seen just once; the ten biggest clones take up roughly 2.3%. Sequenced sample: PBMCs. Every receptor here comes from a woman in her late teens or twenties in good health and CMV-seronegative.

CDR3 sequence: CASRRQEPNIYGYTF. The CDR3 nucleotides read TGTGCCAGCAGGCGACAGGAACCAAACATCTATGGCTACACCTTC. This chain links TRBV2 with TRBJ1-2; D possibly corresponds to TRBD1 (6 bases). Germline CDR1 is SNHLY and CDR2 is FYNNEI. The CDR3 runs 15 residues. Trimming stripped 6 bases from V and 4 bases from J, with 18 bases between.

The rearrangement joins TRBV19 to TRBJ1-2; D gene uncertain. This CDR3 region has 11 residues. V was shortened by 3 bases and J by 8 bases, with 7 bases between the two germline ends. The germline gives CDR1 LNHDA, CDR2 SQIVND (reference sequence). Here the CDR3 reads CASSMEAGYTF. The CDR3 DNA sequence: TGTGCCAGTAGTATGGAGGCAGGCTACACCTTC.

The chain uses TRBV28 and TRBJ1-1; D not certain. The V and J ends lost 3 bases and 1 base respectively, with 27 bases between them. This CDR3 has 20 amino acids. Germline assignment: CDR1 MDHEN and CDR2 SYDVKM. In nucleotides, the CDR3 is TGTGCCAGCAGTTTCTCCCCGACAAAGGTGGCCAAAGACGGGAACACTGAAGCTTTCTTT. It translates to CASSFSPTKVAKDGNTEAFF.

This clone was counted once. Compared with germline, one end of the junction differs, possibly owing to a read error. The J gene is TRBJ1-6, the V gene TRBV7-7; the D gene is possibly TRBD1 (5 bases). The CDR3 contains 18 residues. From germline, CDR1 is SSHAT and CDR2 FNYEAQ (reference sequence). CDR3 bases: TGTGCTAGCAGCCCCCCGGCTGGGGGGGGGTTCTATAATTCACCCCTCCACTTT. Translating gives CASSPPAGGGFYNSPLHF.

The V and J genes are TRBV5-1 and TRBJ2-1; the D gene is possibly TRBD2 (5 bases). This CDR3 contains 13 residues. Germline CDR1 SGHRS, CDR2 YFSETQ. Trimming cost V 0 bases and J 5 bases, with 6 bases left between them. The CDR3 DNA reads TGCGCCAGCAGCTTGGTCGGGGACAATGAGCAGTTCTTC. This encodes CASSLVGDNEQFF.

The chain couples TRBV18 to TRBJ2-1, with 9 bases matching TRBD2. The germline V gene encodes CDR1 KGHSH and CDR2 LQKENI. The CDR3 has 16 amino acids. After removal of 3 bases from V and 8 bases from J, the junction contained 11 bases not matched to a gene. The CDR3 sequence: CASSPSPGLAFHEQFF. CDR3 coding DNA: TGTGCCAGCTCACCCTCGCCGGGACTAGCCTTCCATGAGCAGTTCTTC.

Here the CDR3 reads CASSWPGGTLRGSYTF. DNA of the CDR3: TGCGCCAGCAGCTGGCCCGGAGGGACCCTCCGCGGGAGCTACACCTTC. The rearrangement joins TRBV5-1 to TRBJ1-2, with D perhaps matching TRBD1 (5 bases). Germline V gene data show CDR1 as SGHRS and CDR2 as YFSETQ. V dropped 3 bases and J dropped 9 bases, with 24 bases sitting between them. The CDR3 spans 16 residues.

V is TRBV10-3 and J is TRBJ1-3; D remains ambiguous. This CDR3 spans 15 amino acids. V lost 6 bases, J lost 0 bases, and 12 bases lay in between. Looked up from germline, CDR1 is ENHRY and CDR2 is SYGVKD. The CDR3 loop reads CAISGGGISGNTIYF. The CDR3 DNA is TGTGCCATCAGCGGTGGCGGTATCTCTGGAAACACCATATATTTT.

The chain links TRBV7-2 to TRBJ2-2; D is ambiguous. Trimming took off 7 bases at V and 6 bases at J, with 12 bases between the two ends. The germline gives CDR1 SGHTA, CDR2 FQGNSA. There are 13 residues in the CDR3. The CDR3 reads CASMSLDPGELFF. The CDR3 DNA reads as TGTGCCAGCATGAGTCTAGACCCCGGGGAGCTGTTTTTT. Full variable domain (outside the CDR3, taken from reference TRBV7-2 and TRBJ2-2): GAGVSQSPSNKVTEKGKDVELRCDPISGHTALYWYRQSLGQGLEFLIYFQGNSAPDKSGLPSDRFSAERTGGSVSTLTIQRTQQEDSAVYLCASMSLDPGELFFGEGSRLTVL.

V is TRBV15 and J is TRBJ1-1, with a tentative D call TRBD1 (5 bases). The CDR3 loop spans 17 amino acids. CDR1 and CDR2 (germline): LNHNV, YYDKDF (reference sequence). Trimming took 3 bases from V and 1 from J, leaving 18 bases between them. Here the CDR3 reads CATSSFTWAGQNTEAFF. CDR3 sequence (DNA): TGTGCCACCAGCAGTTTCACGTGGGCAGGGCAGAACACTGAAGCTTTCTTT.

V and J are TRBV7-8 and TRBJ2-5, with a possible D match to TRBD2 (8 bases). The CDR3 runs to 16 residues. The germline V gene encodes CDR1 SGHVS and CDR2 FQNEAQ. The V gene lost 4 bases and the J gene lost 4 bases, with 19 bases spanning the gap. The DNA of the CDR3 is TGTGCCAGCAGCTATTGGCGGGGGGCAGGGGGAGAGACCCAGTACTTC. It specifies CASSYWRGAGGETQYF.

The sample holds one count of this clone. CDR3 sequence: CASSPQGRNQPQHF. The CDR3 bases are TGTGCCAGCAGTCCACAGGGCCGCAATCAGCCCCAGCATTTT. The V call is TRBV28, the J call TRBJ1-5; a weak D match, TRBD1 (6 bases). The CDR3 spans 14 residues. Germline assignment: CDR1 MDHEN and CDR2 SYDVKM. Between the trimmed V and J ends, which lost 5 bases and 2 bases, there was a span of 10 bases.

This chain uses TRBV6-6 with TRBJ1-2; D ambiguous. The CDR3 runs 12 residues. Per the germline V gene, CDR1 is MNHNY and CDR2 is SVGAGI (reference sequence). V was clipped by 7 bases and J by 0 bases, with 6 bases between them. CDR3 in amino acids: CASNPANYGYTF. CDR3 coding DNA: TGTGCCAGCAATCCGGCTAACTATGGCTACACCTTC.

The rearrangement joins TRBV7-3 to TRBJ2-7; 10 nucleotides align to TRBD2. Trimming cost V 5 bases and J 3 bases; bases outside gene matches: 1. CDR1 and CDR2 from the germline V gene are SGHTA and FQGTGA. There are 13 residues in the CDR3. The CDR3 loop is CASSPSGSYEQYF. The CDR3 coding sequence is TGTGCCAGCAGCCCTAGCGGGAGCTACGAGCAGTACTTC.

This chain uses TRBV18 with TRBJ2-3; 7 bases fit TRBD1. CDR1 and CDR2 (germline): KGHSH, LQKENI. This CDR3 has 16 residues. The V segment lost 8 bases and the J segment 3 bases; nucleotides outside the gene matches: 14. The CDR3 DNA is TGTGCCAGCAGCCCAAAGGGACAGCTCCTGACAGATACGCAGTATTTT. Translating it yields CASSPKGQLLTDTQYF.

This sequence joins TRBV29-1 and TRBJ2-1; 12 bases agree with TRBD2. CDR3 size: 13 residues. Losses at the gene ends were 4 bases for V and 8 bases for J; bases not matched to a gene: 3. Germline CDR1 reads SQVTM; CDR2 reads ANQGSEA. The CDR3 loop reads CSVVASGRDEQFF. The CDR3 DNA follows: TGCAGCGTTGTGGCTAGCGGGAGGGATGAGCAGTTCTTC.

This clone appeared a single time. V gene TRBV7-9 combines with J gene TRBJ1-2; D might be TRBD1 (5 bases). The CDR3 spans 16 residues. V gave up 5 bases and J gave up 7 bases, with 23 bases separating them. The germline V gene encodes CDR1 SEHNR and CDR2 FQNEAQ (reference sequence). CDR3 residues: CASSPDGGNSNTGYTF. CDR3 nucleotide sequence: TGTGCCAGCAGCCCTGACGGGGGGAACTCGAACACTGGCTACACCTTC.

The genes are TRBV5-1 and TRBJ2-6, with D possibly TRBD1 on 6 matching bases. The CDR3 sequence is 18 residues long. Trimming cost V 0 bases and J 2 bases, with 15 bases left between them. Germline CDR1 and CDR2: SGHRS and YFSETQ. The CDR3 protein is CASSLEGQGNPGANVLTF. The CDR3 DNA follows: TGCGCCAGCAGCTTGGAAGGCCAGGGGAACCCTGGGGCCAACGTCCTGACTTTC.

This chain uses TRBV9 with TRBJ2-7; D might be TRBD1 (5 bases). This CDR3 is built from 14 residues. Germline loops: CDR1 SGDLS, CDR2 YYNGEE. The V and J ends lost 0 bases and 3 bases respectively, with 10 bases between them. CDR3 sequence reads: CASSVGGGFYEQYF. CDR3 DNA: TGTGCCAGCAGCGTAGGGGGCGGTTTCTACGAGCAGTACTTC.

The rearrangement uses TRBV28 and TRBJ2-3, with D hard to call. V lost 2 bases, J lost 9 bases, and 9 bases lay in between. The CDR3 extends over 12 amino acids. Germline values: CDR1 MDHEN, CDR2 SYDVKM. CDR3 amino acids: CASSLALTTQYF. CDR3 nucleotide sequence: TGTGCCAGCAGTTTAGCACTAACAACGCAGTATTTT.

The genes are TRBV19 and TRBJ1-5; no reliable D call. Trimming took 3 bases from V and 4 from J, leaving 10 bases between them. The germline V gene encodes CDR1 LNHDA and CDR2 SQIVND (reference sequence). There are 14 residues in the CDR3. The CDR3 reads CASSIRGLNQPQHF. DNA for the CDR3: TGTGCCAGTAGTATCCGGGGATTGAATCAGCCCCAGCATTTT.

In the case of this clone: The junction shows a germline mismatch at one end, possibly a read error. V is TRBV7-9 and J is TRBJ2-3; possible D gene TRBD1, 5 bases. The CDR3 extends over 16 amino acids. The germline gives CDR1 SEHNR, CDR2 FQNEAQ (reference sequence). CDR3 bases: TGTTCCAGCAGCCAGGGCGGTCCCCCTAGCACAGATACGCAGTATTTT. This encodes CSSSQGGPPSTDTQYF.

Here the CDR3 DNA reads TGCGCCAGCAGTCCGGGCGAGGCAGGGGTTAATGAAAAACTGTTTTTT. It translates to CASSPGEAGVNEKLFF. The V call is TRBV10-2, the J call TRBJ1-4, with a tentative D call TRBD1 (6 bases). CDR1 WSHSY and CDR2 SAAADI come from the germline V gene. Trimming took 5 bases from V and 4 from J, leaving 17 bases between them. The CDR3 contains 16 residues.

The chain joins TRBV28 to TRBJ2-7; TRBD2 aligns across 7 bases. This CDR3 has 14 residues. V was clipped by 3 bases and J by 5 bases; unmatched bases: 7. Germline-derived CDR1 and CDR2 are MDHEN and SYDVKM. The CDR3 protein is CASSFYGTIHEQYF. CDR3 nucleotide sequence: TGTGCCAGCAGTTTCTACGGGACTATTCACGAGCAGTACTTC.

In its sample, this clone was seen once. The CDR3, as DNA: TGTGCCAGCAGTCGACAGGGCAGGGAGCTGTTTTTT. Its protein product is CASSRQGRELFF. This rearrangement joins TRBV6-1 to TRBJ2-2, with 7 bases lining up with TRBD1. V gave up 5 bases and J gave up 9 bases; unmatched junction bases: 3. The germline V gene encodes CDR1 MNHNS and CDR2 SASEGT. The CDR3 is 12 residues long.

This chain uses TRBV12-5 with TRBJ2-5, with 8 positions matching TRBD1. Germline lookup yields CDR1 LGHNT and CDR2 FRNRAP. This CDR3 has 16 residues. Trimming cost V 1 base and J 5 bases; bases outside gene matches: 9. The chain's CDR3 is CASGLGGTGSDETQYF. In DNA form, the CDR3 reads TGTGCTAGTGGTTTGGGCGGGACAGGATCAGACGAGACCCAGTACTTC. Complete variable domain (other parts from reference TRBV12-5 and TRBJ2-5): DARVTQTPRHKVTEMGQEVTMRCQPILGHNTVFWYRQTMMQGLELLAYFRNRAPLDDSGMPKDRFSAEMPDATLATLKIQPSEPRDSAVYFCASGLGGTGSDETQYFGPGTRLLVL.